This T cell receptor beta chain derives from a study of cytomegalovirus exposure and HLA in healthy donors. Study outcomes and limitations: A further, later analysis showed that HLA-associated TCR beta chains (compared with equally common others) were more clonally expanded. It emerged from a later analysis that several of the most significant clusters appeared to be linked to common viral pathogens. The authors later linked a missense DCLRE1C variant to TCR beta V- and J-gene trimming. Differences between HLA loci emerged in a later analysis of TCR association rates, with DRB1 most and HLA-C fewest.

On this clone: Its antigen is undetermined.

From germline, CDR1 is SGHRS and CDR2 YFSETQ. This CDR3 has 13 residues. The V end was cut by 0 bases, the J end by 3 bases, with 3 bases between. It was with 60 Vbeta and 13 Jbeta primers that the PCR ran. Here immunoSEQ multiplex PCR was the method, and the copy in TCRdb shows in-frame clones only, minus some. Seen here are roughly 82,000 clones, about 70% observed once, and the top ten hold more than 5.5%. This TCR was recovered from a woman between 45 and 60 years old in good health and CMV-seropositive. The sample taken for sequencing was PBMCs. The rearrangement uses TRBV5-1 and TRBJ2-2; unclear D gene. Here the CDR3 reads CASSLADTGELFF. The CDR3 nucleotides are TGCGCCAGCAGCTTGGCAGACACCGGGGAGCTGTTTTTT.